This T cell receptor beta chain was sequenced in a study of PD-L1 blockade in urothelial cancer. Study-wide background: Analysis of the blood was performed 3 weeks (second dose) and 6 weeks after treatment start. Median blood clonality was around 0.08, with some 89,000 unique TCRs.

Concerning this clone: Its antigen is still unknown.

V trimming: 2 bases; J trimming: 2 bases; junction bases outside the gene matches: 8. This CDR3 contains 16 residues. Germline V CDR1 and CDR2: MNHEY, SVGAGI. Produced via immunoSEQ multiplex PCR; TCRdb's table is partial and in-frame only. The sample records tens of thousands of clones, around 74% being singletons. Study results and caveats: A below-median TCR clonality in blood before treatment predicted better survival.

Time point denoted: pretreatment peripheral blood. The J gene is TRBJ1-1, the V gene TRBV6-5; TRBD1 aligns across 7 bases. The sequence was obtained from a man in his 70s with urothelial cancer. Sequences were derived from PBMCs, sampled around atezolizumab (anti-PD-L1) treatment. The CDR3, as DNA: TGTGCCAGCAGTTACGAATACAGGGGAGTTAACACTGAAGCTTTCTTT. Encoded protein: CASSYEYRGVNTEAFF.